The source of this TCR beta chain is a study of Ad26.COV2.S vaccination and SARS-CoV-2 variants. Across the study: The donor belonged to the COV1001 Ad26.COV2.S trial arm. Intramuscularly, Ad26.COV2.S was given either once or twice, 56 days apart.

V lost 0 bases and J lost 2, with 11 bases in between. The CDR3 is 15 residues long. Looked up from germline, CDR1 is MNHEY and CDR2 is SVGAGI. Specified treatment: roughly 18 received Ad26.COV2.S at low or high dose, single or two shots; 5 received placebo; per-sample allocation not given. Samples analyzed were those drawn on day 63 after the first vaccine or placebo injection. The repertoire was sequenced with immunoSEQ multiplex PCR; TCRdb's copy has only in-frame clones and lacks some. The sample lists roughly 400,000 clones, about 90% occurring once. This sequence joins TRBV6-5 and TRBJ2-7; D assignment may be TRBD1 or TRBD2 (5 bases each). The receptor's source is a person between 18 and 65 years old who received the Ad26.COV2.S COVID-19 vaccine or a placebo. The sequencing used peripheral blood, collected in a trial of Ad26.COV2.S vaccine versus placebo. The CDR3 reads CASSYSRDGPYEQYF. DNA of the CDR3: TGTGCCAGCAGTTACTCCCGGGACGGACCCTACGAGCAGTACTTC.